One sample yielded the 30 T cell receptor beta chains listed below, sequenced in a study of blood T cell repertoires in COVID-19. Some clones are missing from TCRdb's copy, which holds only in-frame ones; the method was immunoSEQ multiplex PCR. The sample consists of 65,000 to 70,000 clones, nearly 80% of them appearing once. Sequenced: peripheral blood. Source of these receptors: a woman in her sixties or seventies with acute or convalescent COVID-19.

The CDR3 sequence: CASSVRGGTNEKLFF. CDR3 sequence (DNA): TGTGCCAGTAGTGTTCGAGGGGGAACTAATGAAAAACTGTTTTTT. The chain has TRBV19 and TRBJ1-4, with D possibly being TRBD1 (6 bases). Germline V gene lookup returns CDR1 LNHDA and CDR2 SQIVND (reference sequence). The germline V and J ends were trimmed by 5 bases and 1 base, with 11 bases remaining between them. This CDR3 contains 15 residues.

The chain links TRBV7-9 to TRBJ1-4, with TRBD1 identical over 8 bases. Unmatched junction bases numbered 17, after V lost 4 bases and J lost 7 bases. Germline loops: CDR1 SEHNR, CDR2 FQNEAQ (reference sequence). CDR3 length equals 18 residues. The CDR3 region is CASSSTNRGDLEREKLFF. CDR3 bases: TGTGCCAGCAGCTCGACTAACAGGGGGGACTTGGAACGTGAAAAACTGTTTTTT.

V is TRBV9 and J is TRBJ2-7; 11 positions match TRBD2. There are 15 residues in the CDR3. The junction had 5 bases not matched to a gene; V was cut back by 4 bases and J by 2 bases. Looked up from germline, CDR1 is SGDLS and CDR2 is YYNGEE. CDR3 bases: TGTGCCAGCAGCACTCTAGCGGGGGGTCCCTACGAGCAGTACTTC. Translation: CASSTLAGGPYEQYF.

A few counts support this clone. This chain connects TRBV19 to TRBJ2-6; tentative D call: TRBD1 (7 bases). The CDR3 has 18 residues. The V gene lost 2 bases and the J gene lost 0 bases, with 14 bases spanning the gap. The germline V gene has CDR1 LNHDA and CDR2 SQIVND (reference sequence). The CDR3 nucleotides read TGTGCCAGTAGTATAATTCGGCAGGGGGGCTCTGGGGCCAACGTCCTGACTTTC. Translated, it gives CASSIIRQGGSGANVLTF.

The rearrangement joins TRBV21-1 to TRBJ2-5; the DNA was not compared with TRBD2, the D call given in the table. TRBV21-1 is a listed pseudogene. This CDR3 contains 12 residues. CDR3 sequence reads: CASMDCSQTQYF. The CDR3 nucleotides read TGTGCCAGCATGGACTGCTCCCAAACCCAGTACTTC.

V gene TRBV7-9 combines with J gene TRBJ2-3, with 8 bases that match TRBD2. Looked up from germline, CDR1 is SEHNR and CDR2 is FQNEAQ (reference sequence). This CDR3 is built from 16 residues. Germline trimming cut 0 bases from V and 2 bases from J; bases unmatched to any gene: 4. CDR3 in amino acids: CASSLASGGDTDTQYF. DNA of the CDR3: TGTGCCAGCAGCTTAGCGAGCGGGGGAGACACAGATACGCAGTATTTT.

V and J are TRBV6-5 and TRBJ2-2; D is possibly TRBD2 (6 bases). CDR1 and CDR2 (germline): MNHEY, SVGAGI. This CDR3 contains 14 residues. V lost 6 bases, J lost 1 base, and 9 bases lay in between. The CDR3 nucleotides read TGTGCCAGCAGAAGACTAGGGAACACCGGGGAGCTGTTTTTT. Translated, it gives CASRRLGNTGELFF.

This chain joins TRBV30 and TRBJ1-5; maybe TRBD1 (5 bases). Trimming took off 4 bases at V and 1 base at J, with 11 bases between the two ends. Germline CDR1 GTSNPN, CDR2 SVGIG (reference sequence). The CDR3 runs 14 residues. The CDR3 is CAWTPRESNQPQHF. CDR3 nucleotide sequence: TGTGCCTGGACTCCCAGGGAAAGCAATCAGCCCCAGCATTTT.

This clone was counted once. V gene TRBV6-5 combines with J gene TRBJ1-6; 8 bases line up with TRBD1. V dropped 6 bases and J dropped 6; count of bases not matched to a gene: 7. This CDR3 is 15 amino acids long. Looked up from germline, CDR1 is MNHEY and CDR2 is SVGAGI. The CDR3 loop is CASRTGTGPNSPLHF. The CDR3 nucleotides read TGTGCCAGCAGGACCGGGACAGGACCTAATTCACCCCTCCACTTT.

This clone was seen only a few times. The rearrangement uses TRBV7-9 and TRBJ2-7; TRBD1 agrees at 8 bases. V trimming: 4 bases; J trimming: 4 bases; junction bases outside the gene matches: 12. Germline CDR1 and CDR2: SEHNR and FQNEAQ (reference sequence). The CDR3 sequence is 16 residues long. CDR3 amino acids: CASSSLQGDRYYEQYF. Written as DNA, the CDR3 is TGTGCCAGCAGCTCCCTACAGGGGGACCGATATTACGAGCAGTACTTC.

The chain recombines TRBV6-5 with TRBJ1-2; D call uncertain. The CDR3 is 13 amino acids. Between the trimmed V and J ends, which lost 5 bases and 8 bases, there was a span of 15 bases. Germline V gives CDR1 MNHEY, CDR2 SVGAGI. The CDR3 here is CASSPHGASGYTF. CDR3 sequence (DNA): TGTGCCAGCAGTCCCCACGGTGCTTCGGGCTACACCTTC.

There are a few counts of this clone. The genes are TRBV19 and TRBJ1-5; D remains unclear. The CDR3 extends over 14 amino acids. The germline V and J ends were trimmed by 4 bases and 2 bases, with 9 bases remaining between them. CDR1 is LNHDA, CDR2 SQIVND, per germline (reference sequence). The CDR3 protein is CASSSGPGNQPQHF. The CDR3 bases are TGTGCCAGTAGTAGTGGGCCTGGCAATCAGCCCCAGCATTTT.

This chain links TRBV5-1 with TRBJ1-3; no reliable D call. V gave up 0 bases and J gave up 0 bases, with 4 bases separating them. The CDR3 has 14 residues. CDR1 is SGHRS, CDR2 YFSETQ, per germline. CDR3 region: CASSLADSGNTIYF. The CDR3 nucleotides are TGCGCCAGCAGCTTGGCAGACTCTGGAAACACCATATATTTT.

The genes are TRBV7-3 and TRBJ2-1; TRBD2 agrees at 8 bases. This CDR3 is built from 16 residues. V shed 2 bases, J shed 7 bases, and the junction held 10 bases outside the gene matches. Germline CDR1 and CDR2: SGHTA and FQGTGA. The CDR3 loop reads CASSLGPGGALNEQFF. The CDR3 nucleotides are TGTGCCAGCAGCTTAGGGCCCGGGGGGGCTCTTAATGAGCAGTTCTTC.

V is TRBV10-3 and J is TRBJ2-6; the match to TRBD1 covers 11 bases. Germline V gene sequence: CDR1 ENHRY, CDR2 SYGVKD. There are 19 residues in the CDR3. V lost 2 bases to trimming and J lost 3 bases; unmatched junction nucleotides: 9. The CDR3 is CAISEAPGQGGVGANVLTF. For the CDR3, the DNA is TGTGCCATCAGTGAGGCTCCGGGACAGGGGGGAGTTGGGGCCAACGTCCTGACTTTC.

CDR3 nucleotide sequence: TGTGCCAGCAGCCAATATACTAGCGGTCTAGCCTACGAGCAGTACTTC. Encoded protein: CASSQYTSGLAYEQYF. The J gene is TRBJ2-7, the V gene TRBV4-2; 8 bases line up with TRBD2. Germline trimming cut 2 bases from V and 2 bases from J; bases unmatched to any gene: 8. This CDR3 has 16 residues. Germline CDR1 is LGHNA and CDR2 is YNFKEQ.

The V gene is TRBV7-8, the J gene TRBJ1-3; D not certain. V was cut by 5 bases and J by 0 bases, with 11 bases left in between. The CDR3 runs to 15 residues. Germline V gene data show CDR1 as SGHVS and CDR2 as FQNEAQ. For the CDR3, the DNA is TGTGCCAGCAGCGGGTACGGGTACTCTGGAAACACCATATATTTT. It specifies CASSGYGYSGNTIYF.

The CDR3 spells CASSPLGGASGNTIYF. In nucleotides, the CDR3 is TGTGCCAGCTCGCCTCTTGGAGGAGCCTCTGGAAACACCATATATTTT. This chain links TRBV18 with TRBJ1-3; D is unclear. The CDR3 is 16 residues long. The V end lost 6 bases, the J end lost 0 bases, and 15 bases lay between the germline ends. CDR1 is KGHSH and CDR2 is LQKENI in the germline V gene.

This sequence joins TRBV7-2 and TRBJ1-6; TRBD1 agrees at 7 bases. Germline CDR1 is SGHTA and CDR2 is FQGNSA. The CDR3 contains 16 residues. V was clipped by 5 bases and J by 10 bases; unmatched bases: 14. The CDR3 nucleotides read TGTGCCAGCAGCCCACTGACGCTACGACAGGGCTCACCCCTCCACTTT. As protein: CASSPLTLRQGSPLHF. Supplemented by reference TRBV7-2 and TRBJ1-6, the full variable domain reads GAGVSQSPSNKVTEKGKDVELRCDPISGHTALYWYRQSLGQGLEFLIYFQGNSAPDKSGLPSDRFSAERTGGSVSTLTIQRTQQEDSAVYLCASSPLTLRQGSPLHFGNGTRLTVT.

This clone was observed a few times. The chain has TRBV9 and TRBJ1-3; a weak D match, TRBD1 (6 bases). The CDR3 has 14 amino acids. V was cut by 3 bases and J by 4 bases, with 11 bases left in between. Germline CDR1 is SGDLS and CDR2 is YYNGEE. In DNA form, the CDR3 reads TGTGCCAGCAGCGCGGGGGGGCAGGGAAACACCATATATTTT. This codes for CASSAGGQGNTIYF.

This clone was seen a handful of times. The rearrangement links TRBV7-8 to TRBJ1-1, with unresolved D. The CDR3 runs 13 residues. V shed 0 bases and J shed 4 bases, with 6 bases lying between them. Germline CDR1 and CDR2: SGHVS and FQNEAQ. The CDR3 bases are TGTGCCAGCAGCTTAGCGATCGGCACTGAAGCTTTCTTT. The encoded protein is CASSLAIGTEAFF.

This clone is a singleton in its sample. This chain connects TRBV5-6 to TRBJ2-5, with D perhaps matching TRBD1 (7 bases). The CDR3 has 15 residues. V was trimmed by 4 bases and J by 4 bases, leaving 17 bases between them. The V gene's germline CDR1 is SGHDT and CDR2 YYEEEE. The CDR3 is CASSGEVRGSETQYF. CDR3 DNA sequence: TGTGCCAGCAGCGGGGAGGTCAGGGGGTCAGAGACCCAGTACTTC.

This chain uses TRBV5-1 with TRBJ1-1; D remains unclear. The CDR3 consists of 14 residues. Trimming took 0 bases from V and 2 from J, leaving 8 bases between them. The germline gives CDR1 SGHRS, CDR2 YFSETQ. In DNA form, the CDR3 reads TGCGCCAGCAGCTTGGCTCCGGTAAACACTGAAGCTTTCTTT. Amino acid sequence: CASSLAPVNTEAFF.

CDR3 amino acids: CASSEGTVEEKLFF. The DNA for the CDR3 is TGCGCCAGCAGCGAAGGGACAGTAGAGGAAAAACTGTTTTTT. This chain connects TRBV4-1 to TRBJ1-4; 7 bases are shared with TRBD1. V was clipped by 5 bases and J by 8 bases; unmatched bases: 8. Germline V gene data show CDR1 as MGHRA and CDR2 as YSYEKL. There are 14 residues in the CDR3.

This clone was seen just once. The chain employs TRBV7-6 and TRBJ1-1, with a possible D match to TRBD1 (5 bases). The CDR3 consists of 12 residues. Germline V gene lookup returns CDR1 SGHVS and CDR2 FNYEAQ. V lost 1 base and J 6 bases, leaving 6 bases between the germline ends. This CDR3 is CASSLGQSEAFF. Written as DNA, the CDR3 is TGTGCCAGCAGCTTAGGACAGTCTGAAGCTTTCTTT. Filled out from reference TRBV7-6 and TRBJ1-1, the complete variable domain reads GAGVSQSPRYKVTKRGQDVALRCDPISGHVSLYWYRQALGQGPEFLTYFNYEAQQDKSGLPNDRFSAERPEGSISTLTIQRTEQRDSAMYRCASSLGQSEAFFGQGTRLTVV.

The V gene is TRBV5-1, the J gene TRBJ1-1; D call uncertain. Trimming shortened V by 0 bases and J by 6 bases, and 9 bases separated the two germline ends. The CDR3 sequence is 13 residues long. Per the germline V gene, CDR1 is SGHRS and CDR2 is YFSETQ. CDR3: CASSLAGGSEAFF. DNA of the CDR3: TGCGCCAGCAGCTTGGCAGGAGGCTCTGAAGCTTTCTTT.

This chain connects TRBV2 to TRBJ1-2; 7 nucleotides agree with TRBD1. The V segment lost 5 bases and the J segment 3 bases; nucleotides outside the gene matches: 6. The CDR3 is made up of 14 amino acids. Germline V lookup: CDR1 SNHLY, CDR2 FYNNEI. In DNA form, the CDR3 reads TGTGCCAGCAGTTCACTCAGGGGGGACTATGGCTACACCTTC. This sequence encodes CASSSLRGDYGYTF.

This chain links TRBV25-1 with TRBJ2-5, with 7 bases that match TRBD2. Germline lookup yields CDR1 MGHDK and CDR2 SYGVNS. CDR3 length: 15 amino acids. The J segment lost 2 bases and the V segment lost 1 base, leaving 4 bases of the junction unmatched. The CDR3 nucleotides read TGTGCCAGCAGTGAATTTAAGGGACTACAAGAGACCCAGTACTTC. As protein: CASSEFKGLQETQYF. Supplemented by reference TRBV25-1 and TRBJ2-5, the full variable domain reads EADIYQTPRYLVIGTGKKITLECSQTMGHDKMYWYQQDPGMELHLIHYSYGVNSTEKGDLSSESTVSRIRTEHFPLTLESARPSHTSQYLCASSEFKGLQETQYFGPGTRLLVL.

CDR3 sequence reads: CASSRQGVYNEQFF. CDR3 nucleotide sequence: TGCGCCAGCAGCCGACAGGGGGTCTACAATGAGCAGTTCTTC. This chain joins TRBV5-1 and TRBJ2-1, with TRBD1 matching 9 bases. V shed 4 bases and J 3 bases; nucleotides not matched to a gene: 2. Germline CDR1 and CDR2: SGHRS and YFSETQ. This CDR3 spans 14 amino acids.

This chain links TRBV12-5 with TRBJ1-5; D ambiguous. CDR3 size: 11 residues. The V gene lost 3 bases and the J gene lost 6 bases, with 3 bases spanning the gap. Germline lookup yields CDR1 LGHNT and CDR2 FRNRAP. The CDR3 sequence is CASGFGQPQHF. The CDR3 DNA is TGTGCTAGTGGTTTCGGTCAGCCCCAGCATTTT. The full variable domain, with the rest looked up from reference TRBV12-5 and TRBJ1-5, is DARVTQTPRHKVTEMGQEVTMRCQPILGHNTVFWYRQTMMQGLELLAYFRNRAPLDDSGMPKDRFSAEMPDATLATLKIQPSEPRDSAVYFCASGFGQPQHFGDGTRLSIL.